This T cell receptor beta chain was recorded in a study of regulatory T cells in long-lasting Graves disease. Study context: The definition of persistent Graves' disease was over 5 years of antithyroid drugs with positive TSH receptor antibodies.

Per germline, CDR1 DFQATT and CDR2 SNEGSKA (reference sequence). V was clipped by 3 bases and J by 1 base, with 7 bases between them. The CDR3 is made up of 13 amino acids. Time point described: persistent/refractory GD, antithyroid drugs over 5 years with positive TRAb. Making the TCR library involved RNA that had been extracted from PBMCs. A peripheral blood sample, around 8.5 milliliters in volume, was drawn into EDTA tubes. Study results and limitations: Persistent disease was associated with favored TRBV28 usage and with favored use of TRBJ1-2 and TRBJ2-5. With under 3,500 shared public clonotypes, persistent patients exceeded new patients, who shared approximately 880.

With respect to this clonotype: What it binds is not known.

TCR beta libraries were built with iRepertoire HTBI primers and Arm-PCR of CDR3 regions. One entry per CDR3 protein, called by TCRdb with MiXCR from the multiplex PCR reads. This table holds 350,000 to 450,000 distinct CDR3 sequences, roughly 20% found once. The specimen comprised peripheral blood mononuclear cells (PBMCs), sampled when the disease was refractory, from a patient treated with antithyroid drugs. This receptor was taken from a woman aged 40 to 50 with Graves disease. The chain employs TRBV20-1 and TRBJ1-3; D unclear. This chain's CDR3 is CSASRASGNTIYF. The CDR3 bases are TGCAGTGCTAGCCGCGCATCTGGAAACACCATATATTTT.